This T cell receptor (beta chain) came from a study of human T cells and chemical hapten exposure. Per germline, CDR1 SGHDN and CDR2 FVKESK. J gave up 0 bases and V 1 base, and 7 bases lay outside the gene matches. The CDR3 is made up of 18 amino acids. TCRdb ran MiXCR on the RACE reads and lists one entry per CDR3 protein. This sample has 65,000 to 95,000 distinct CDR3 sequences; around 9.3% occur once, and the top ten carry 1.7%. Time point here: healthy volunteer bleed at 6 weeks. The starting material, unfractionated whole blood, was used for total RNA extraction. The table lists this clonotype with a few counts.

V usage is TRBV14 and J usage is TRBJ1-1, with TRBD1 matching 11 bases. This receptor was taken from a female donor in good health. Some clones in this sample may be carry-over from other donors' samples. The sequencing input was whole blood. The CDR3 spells CASSQGFGQGAMNTEAFF. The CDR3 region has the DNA TGTGCCAGCAGCCAAGGTTTCGGACAGGGGGCCATGAACACTGAAGCTTTCTTT.